This T cell receptor (beta chain) stems from a study of glioma-infiltrating T cells after dendritic cell vaccination. The time point was: after dendritic cell vaccination, including at tumor progression/relapse. Some clones are missing from TCRdb's copy, which holds only in-frame ones; the method was immunoSEQ multiplex PCR. The sample records 80,000 to 95,000 clones, 85% being singletons. Germline assignment: CDR1 SEHNR and CDR2 FQNEAQ (reference sequence). The V end was cut by 6 bases, the J end by 6 bases, with 21 bases between. This CDR3 has 16 amino acids. Sequences were derived from blood, sampled after dendritic cell vaccination. This rearrangement joins TRBV7-9 to TRBJ2-1; weak D call: TRBD1 (5 bases). This sequence originates from a human donor with glioblastoma. The CDR3 bases are TGTGCCAGCAGTTCATCGGCAGGGTTGTTGGTCAATGAGCAGTTCTTC. Translated: CASSSSAGLLVNEQFF.